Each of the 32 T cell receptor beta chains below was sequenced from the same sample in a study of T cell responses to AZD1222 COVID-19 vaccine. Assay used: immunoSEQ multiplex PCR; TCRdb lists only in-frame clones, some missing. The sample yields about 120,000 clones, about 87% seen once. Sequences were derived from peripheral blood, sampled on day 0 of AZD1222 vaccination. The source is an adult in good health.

The DNA for the CDR3 is TGTGCCACCTCGACAGGGGGCTATAGCAATCAGCCCCAGCATTTT. Protein product: CATSTGGYSNQPQHF. The rearrangement joins TRBV28 to TRBJ1-5, with 10 bases aligning to TRBD1. The CDR3 has 15 residues. V trimming: 10 bases; J trimming: 0 bases; junction bases outside the gene matches: 6. Per the germline V gene, CDR1 is MDHEN and CDR2 is SYDVKM.

This CDR3 is CASSPYDRNTEAFF. The CDR3 bases are TGCGCCAGCAGCCCCTACGACAGGAACACTGAAGCTTTCTTT. The chain has TRBV5-1 and TRBJ1-1, with D possibly matching TRBD1 (5 bases). Trimming removed 4 bases at V and 1 base at J, with 11 bases between. Germline-derived CDR1 and CDR2 are SGHRS and YFSETQ. The CDR3 covers 14 residues.

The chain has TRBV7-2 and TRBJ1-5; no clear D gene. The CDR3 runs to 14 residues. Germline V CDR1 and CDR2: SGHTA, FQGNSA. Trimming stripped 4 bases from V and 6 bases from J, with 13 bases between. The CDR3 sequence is CASSSYGEPQPQHF. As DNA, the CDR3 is TGTGCCAGCAGCTCATACGGGGAACCTCAGCCCCAGCATTTT.

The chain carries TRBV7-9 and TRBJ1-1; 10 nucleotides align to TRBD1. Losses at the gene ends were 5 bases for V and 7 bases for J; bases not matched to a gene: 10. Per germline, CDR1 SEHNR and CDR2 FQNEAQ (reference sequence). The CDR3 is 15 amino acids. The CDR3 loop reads CASSAQTGGAGEAFF. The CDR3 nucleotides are TGTGCCAGCAGCGCTCAGACAGGGGGCGCGGGTGAAGCTTTCTTT.

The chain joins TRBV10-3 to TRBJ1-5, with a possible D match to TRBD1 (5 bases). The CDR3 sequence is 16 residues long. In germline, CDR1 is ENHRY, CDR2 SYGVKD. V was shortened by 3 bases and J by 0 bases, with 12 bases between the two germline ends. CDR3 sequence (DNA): TGTGCCATCAGTGAAAGGGGACTTTATAGCAATCAGCCCCAGCATTTT. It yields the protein CAISERGLYSNQPQHF.

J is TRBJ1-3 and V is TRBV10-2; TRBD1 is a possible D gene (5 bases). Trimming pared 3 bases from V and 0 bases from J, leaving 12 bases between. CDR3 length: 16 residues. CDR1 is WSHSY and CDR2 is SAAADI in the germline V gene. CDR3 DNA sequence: TGCGCCAGCAGTGACGGGGGGTTATTCTCTGGAAACACCATATATTTT. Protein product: CASSDGGLFSGNTIYF.

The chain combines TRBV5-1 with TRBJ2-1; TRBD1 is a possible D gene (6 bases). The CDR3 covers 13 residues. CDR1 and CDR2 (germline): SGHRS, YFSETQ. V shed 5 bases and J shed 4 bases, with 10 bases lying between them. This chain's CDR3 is CASSSQGYNEQFF. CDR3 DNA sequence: TGCGCCAGCAGTTCGCAGGGGTACAATGAGCAGTTCTTC.

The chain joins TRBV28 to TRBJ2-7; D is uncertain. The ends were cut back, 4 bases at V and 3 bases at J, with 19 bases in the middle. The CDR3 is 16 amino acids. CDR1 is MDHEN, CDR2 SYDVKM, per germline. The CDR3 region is CASSSPRKNHYYEQYF. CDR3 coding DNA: TGTGCCAGCAGTTCCCCCCGGAAGAACCATTACTACGAGCAGTACTTC.

The CDR3 reads CASSGRTSRPYEQYF. CDR3 coding DNA: TGTGCCAGCAGCGGGAGGACTAGCAGACCCTACGAGCAGTACTTC. The chain couples TRBV7-8 to TRBJ2-7; TRBD2 matches 8 bases. This CDR3 has 15 amino acids. The trim removed 5 bases at V and 2 bases at J, leaving 8 bases unmatched. CDR1 is SGHVS and CDR2 is FQNEAQ in the germline V gene.

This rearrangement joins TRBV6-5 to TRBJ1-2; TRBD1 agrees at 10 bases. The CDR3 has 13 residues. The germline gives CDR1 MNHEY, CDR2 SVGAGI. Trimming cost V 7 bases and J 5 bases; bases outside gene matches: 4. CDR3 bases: TGTGCCAGCACCGGGGACAGGGGTTATGGCTACACCTTC. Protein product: CASTGDRGYGYTF.

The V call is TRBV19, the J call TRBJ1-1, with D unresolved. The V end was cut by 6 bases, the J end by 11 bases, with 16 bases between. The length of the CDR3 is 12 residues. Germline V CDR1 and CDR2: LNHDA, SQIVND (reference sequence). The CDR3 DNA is TGTGCCAGTAGGACCCTTGGGTCAACGGCTTTCTTT. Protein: CASRTLGSTAFF.

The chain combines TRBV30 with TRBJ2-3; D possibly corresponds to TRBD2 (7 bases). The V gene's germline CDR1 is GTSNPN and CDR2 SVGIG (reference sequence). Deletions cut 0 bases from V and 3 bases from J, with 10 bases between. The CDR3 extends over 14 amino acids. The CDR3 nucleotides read TGTGCCTGGAGTGTTAGGGGGGGGACAGATACGCAGTATTTT. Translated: CAWSVRGGTDTQYF.

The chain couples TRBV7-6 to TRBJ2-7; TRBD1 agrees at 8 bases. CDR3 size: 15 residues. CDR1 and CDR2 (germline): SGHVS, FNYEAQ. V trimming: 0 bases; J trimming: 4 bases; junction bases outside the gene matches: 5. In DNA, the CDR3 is TGTGCCAGCAGCTTAGCGCTCGGACAGGGTTACGAGCAGTACTTC. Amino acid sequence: CASSLALGQGYEQYF.

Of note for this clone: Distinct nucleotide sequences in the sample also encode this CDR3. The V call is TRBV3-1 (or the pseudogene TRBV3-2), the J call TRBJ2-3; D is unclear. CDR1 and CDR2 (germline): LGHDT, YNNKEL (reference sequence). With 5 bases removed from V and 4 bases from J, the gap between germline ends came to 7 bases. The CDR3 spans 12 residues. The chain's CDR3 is CASSSRPDTQYF. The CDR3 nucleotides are TGTGCCAGCAGCTCCCGGCCAGATACGCAGTATTTT.

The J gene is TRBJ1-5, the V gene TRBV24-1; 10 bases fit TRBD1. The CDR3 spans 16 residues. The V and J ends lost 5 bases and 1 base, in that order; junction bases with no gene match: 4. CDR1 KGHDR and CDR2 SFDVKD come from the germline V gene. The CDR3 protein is CATSVTGQGSNQPQHF. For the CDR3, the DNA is TGTGCCACCAGTGTTACGGGACAGGGGAGCAATCAGCCCCAGCATTTT.

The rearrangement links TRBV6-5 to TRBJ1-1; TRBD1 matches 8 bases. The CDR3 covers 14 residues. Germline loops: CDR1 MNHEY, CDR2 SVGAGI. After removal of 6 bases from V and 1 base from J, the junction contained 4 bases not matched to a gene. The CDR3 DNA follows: TGTGCCAGCAGCACCGGGACAGGGAACACTGAAGCTTTCTTT. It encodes CASSTGTGNTEAFF.

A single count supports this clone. The CDR3 here is CASSFQGETEAFF. The CDR3 bases are TGTGCCAGCAGTTTCCAGGGGGAAACTGAAGCTTTCTTT. V is TRBV27 and J is TRBJ1-1; 7 bases are shared with TRBD1. The CDR3 extends over 13 amino acids. Germline V gene sequence: CDR1 MNHEY, CDR2 SMNVEV (reference sequence). With V trimmed by 3 bases and J by 5 bases, 3 bases remained unmatched.

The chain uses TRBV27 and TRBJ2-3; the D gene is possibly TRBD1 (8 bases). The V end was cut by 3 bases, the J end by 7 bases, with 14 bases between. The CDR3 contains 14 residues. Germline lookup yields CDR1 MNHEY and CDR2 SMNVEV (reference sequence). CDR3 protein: CASSLNRGGNTQYF. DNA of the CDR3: TGTGCCAGCAGTTTGAACAGGGGGGGAAATACGCAGTATTTT.

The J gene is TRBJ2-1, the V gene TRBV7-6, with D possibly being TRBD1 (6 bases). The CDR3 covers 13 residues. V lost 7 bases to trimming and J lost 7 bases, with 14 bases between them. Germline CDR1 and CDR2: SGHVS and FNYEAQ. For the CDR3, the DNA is TGTGCCAGCACCCCCGGGACAATTAATGAGCAGTTCTTC. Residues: CASTPGTINEQFF.

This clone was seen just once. CDR3 DNA: TGTGCCAGCCCTGAGGCAGGGCGGATGTTTTTT. This translates into CASPEAGRMFF. The rearrangement uses TRBV12-3 or TRBV12-4 and TRBJ2-2; weak D call: TRBD1 (5 bases). V was trimmed by 8 bases and J by 15 bases, leaving 16 bases between them. The CDR3 is made up of 11 amino acids.

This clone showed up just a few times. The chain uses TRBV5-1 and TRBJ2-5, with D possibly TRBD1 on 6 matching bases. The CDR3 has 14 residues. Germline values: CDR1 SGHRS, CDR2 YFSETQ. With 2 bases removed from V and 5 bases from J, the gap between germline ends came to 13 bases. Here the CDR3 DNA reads TGCGCCAGCAGCTTAAGTCAGGGGATCGAGACCCAGTACTTC. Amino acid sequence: CASSLSQGIETQYF.

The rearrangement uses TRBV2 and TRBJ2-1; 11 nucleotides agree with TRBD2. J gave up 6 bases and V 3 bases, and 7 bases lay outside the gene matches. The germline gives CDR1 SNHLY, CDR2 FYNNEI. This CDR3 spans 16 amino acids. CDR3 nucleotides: TGTGCCAGCAGTGATTTAGGGACTAGCGGCTCCAATGAGCAGTTCTTC. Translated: CASSDLGTSGSNEQFF.

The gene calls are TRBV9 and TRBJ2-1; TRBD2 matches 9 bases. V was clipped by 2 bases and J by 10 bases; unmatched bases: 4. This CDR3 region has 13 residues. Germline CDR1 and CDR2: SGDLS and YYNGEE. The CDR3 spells CASSVRTSEEQFF. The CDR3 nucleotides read TGTGCCAGCAGCGTCAGGACTAGCGAGGAGCAGTTCTTC.

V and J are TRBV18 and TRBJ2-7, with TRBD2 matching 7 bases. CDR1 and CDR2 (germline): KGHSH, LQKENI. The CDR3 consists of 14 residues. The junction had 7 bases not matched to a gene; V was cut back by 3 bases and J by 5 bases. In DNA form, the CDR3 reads TGTGCCAGCTCACCGGACGGGGGAGGGAACGAGCAGTACTTC. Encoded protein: CASSPDGGGNEQYF. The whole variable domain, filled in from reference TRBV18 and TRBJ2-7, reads NAGVMQNPRHLVRRRGQEARLRCSPMKGHSHVYWYRQLPEEGLKFMVYLQKENIIDESGMPKERFSAEFPKEGPSILRIQQVVRGDSAAYFCASSPDGGGNEQYFGPGTRLTVT.

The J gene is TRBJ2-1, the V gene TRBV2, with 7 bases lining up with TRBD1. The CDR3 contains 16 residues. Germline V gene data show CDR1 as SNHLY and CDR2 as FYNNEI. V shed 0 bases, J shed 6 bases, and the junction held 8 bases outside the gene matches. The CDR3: CASSEATGTDTNEQFF. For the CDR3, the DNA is TGTGCCAGCAGTGAAGCCACCGGGACAGATACCAATGAGCAGTTCTTC.

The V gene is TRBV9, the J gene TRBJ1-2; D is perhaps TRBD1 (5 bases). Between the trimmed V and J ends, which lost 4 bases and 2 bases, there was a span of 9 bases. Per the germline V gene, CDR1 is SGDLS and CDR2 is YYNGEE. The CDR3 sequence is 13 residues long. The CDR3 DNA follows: TGTGCCAGCAGCCCACAGGAGAACTATGGCTACACCTTC. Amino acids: CASSPQENYGYTF.

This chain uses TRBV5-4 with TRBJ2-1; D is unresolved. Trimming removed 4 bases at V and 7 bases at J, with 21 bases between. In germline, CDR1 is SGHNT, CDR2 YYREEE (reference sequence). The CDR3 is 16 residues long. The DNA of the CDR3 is TGTGCCAGCAGCGGGCAGGCTAGATTGTCTGGGAATGAGCAGTTCTTC. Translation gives CASSGQARLSGNEQFF.

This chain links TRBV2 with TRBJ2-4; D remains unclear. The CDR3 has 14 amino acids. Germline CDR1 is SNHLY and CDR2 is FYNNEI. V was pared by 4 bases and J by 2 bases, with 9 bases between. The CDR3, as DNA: TGTGCCAGCAGTGCAGGAGCGCCCAAAAACATTCAGTACTTC. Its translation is CASSAGAPKNIQYF.

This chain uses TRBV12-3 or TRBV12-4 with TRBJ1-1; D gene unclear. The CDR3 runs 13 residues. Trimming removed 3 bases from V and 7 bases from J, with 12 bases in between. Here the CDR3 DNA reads TGTGCCAGCAGTTTGAAGGGAGAGGGTGAAGCTTTCTTT. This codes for CASSLKGEGEAFF.

The CDR3 here is CSVATSGEETQYF. The DNA of the CDR3 is TGCAGCGTTGCGACTAGCGGGGAAGAGACCCAGTACTTC. The gene calls are TRBV29-1 and TRBJ2-5; 11 nucleotides agree with TRBD2. The CDR3 loop spans 13 amino acids. Germline V gives CDR1 SQVTM, CDR2 ANQGSEA. The V segment lost 4 bases and the J segment 3 bases; nucleotides outside the gene matches: 1. The whole variable domain, remainder taken from reference TRBV29-1 and TRBJ2-5, is SAVISQKPSRDICQRGTSLTIQCQVDSQVTMMFWYRQQPGQSLTLIATANQGSEATYESGFVIDKFPISRPNLTFSTLTVSNMSPEDSSIYLCSVATSGEETQYFGPGTRLLVL.

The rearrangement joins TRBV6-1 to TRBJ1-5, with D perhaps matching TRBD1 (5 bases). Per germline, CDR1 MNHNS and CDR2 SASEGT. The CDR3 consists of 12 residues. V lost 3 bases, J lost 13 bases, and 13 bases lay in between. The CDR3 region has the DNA TGTGCCAGCAGTGAGGGGACCCTCGAGCAGCATTTT. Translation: CASSEGTLEQHF.

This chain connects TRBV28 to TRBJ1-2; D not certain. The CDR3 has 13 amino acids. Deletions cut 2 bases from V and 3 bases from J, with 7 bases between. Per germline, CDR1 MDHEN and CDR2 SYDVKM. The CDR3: CASSLGPYYGYTF. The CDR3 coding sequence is TGTGCCAGCAGTTTAGGACCGTACTATGGCTACACCTTC.